The 28 T cell receptor beta chains reported below all come from one sample, sequenced in a study of CD8 T cells in Susac syndrome. Reverse transcription used about 0.45 to 1 ug RNA and random hexamers. One entry per CDR3 protein, called by TCRdb with MiXCR from the immunoSEQ multiplex PCR reads. This repertoire shows about 280,000 distinct CDR3 sequences, about 85% found once; its top ten account for 0.11%. The sequenced sample was CD8+ T cells from PBMCs. Receptors were obtained from a human donor with multiple sclerosis.

The chain couples TRBV6-1 to TRBJ2-3; 12 bases are shared with TRBD1. The CDR3 has 18 amino acids. Germline V gives CDR1 MNHNS, CDR2 SASEGT. The V segment lost 1 base and the J segment 3 bases; nucleotides outside the gene matches: 8. The CDR3 DNA is TGTGCCAGCAGTGAAGATTCCGGGACAGGGGGCAGGACAGATACGCAGTATTTT. It encodes CASSEDSGTGGRTDTQYF.

V and J are TRBV27 and TRBJ2-1; no clear D. The V end lost 0 bases, the J end lost 0 bases, and 9 bases lay between the germline ends. CDR1 is MNHEY and CDR2 is SMNVEV in the germline V gene (reference sequence). The CDR3 runs 16 residues. CDR3 sequence reads: CASSLSGWSSYNEQFF. Written as DNA, the CDR3 is TGTGCCAGCAGTTTATCGGGCTGGAGCTCCTACAATGAGCAGTTCTTC.

J is TRBJ1-1 and V is TRBV30; D call uncertain. This CDR3 comprises 13 residues. The germline CDR1 and CDR2 sequences are GTSNPN and SVGIG (reference sequence). V was cut by 3 bases and J by 5 bases, with 13 bases left in between. CDR3: CAWSLSSRTEAFF. The DNA of the CDR3 is TGTGCCTGGAGCCTATCTTCACGGACTGAAGCTTTCTTT.

This clonotype was picked up one time. The rearrangement links TRBV27 to TRBJ1-2; TRBD1 aligns across 7 bases. CDR3 size: 15 residues. V trimming: 1 base; J trimming: 7 bases; junction bases outside the gene matches: 9. Per the germline V gene, CDR1 is MNHEY and CDR2 is SMNVEV (reference sequence). The CDR3 loop is CASSLYPFDRAGYTF. CDR3 nucleotides: TGTGCCAGCAGTTTATACCCCTTCGACAGGGCTGGCTACACCTTC.

The gene calls are TRBV25-1 and TRBJ1-2; D not resolved. Germline loops: CDR1 MGHDK, CDR2 SYGVNS. This CDR3 has 10 amino acids. The V end was cut by 8 bases, the J end by 7 bases, with 8 bases between. The CDR3 protein is CASGGLGYTF. CDR3 nucleotides: TGTGCCAGCGGAGGACTTGGCTACACCTTC.

V gene TRBV9 combines with J gene TRBJ2-1; D uncertain. Trimming removed 0 bases at V and 10 bases at J, with 14 bases between. Germline V CDR1 and CDR2: SGDLS, YYNGEE. There are 14 residues in the CDR3. In nucleotides, the CDR3 is TGTGCCAGCAGCGTAGCTGAGTCGGCTGACGAGCAGTTCTTC. Translated, it gives CASSVAESADEQFF.

The CDR3 bases are TGTGCCACCCATAGGGAGCGAGGGACCTACAATGAGCAGTTCTTC. Translation: CATHRERGTYNEQFF. The chain links TRBV10-3 to TRBJ2-1; weak D call: TRBD2 (5 bases). The CDR3 extends over 15 amino acids. The V end lost 10 bases, the J end lost 2 bases, and 18 bases lay between the germline ends. The V gene's germline CDR1 is ENHRY and CDR2 SYGVKD.

The chain recombines TRBV27 with TRBJ2-7; 12 positions agree with TRBD2. Trimming took 4 bases from V and 5 from J; bases not matched to a gene: 6. In germline, CDR1 is MNHEY, CDR2 SMNVEV (reference sequence). This CDR3 contains 15 residues. The CDR3 here is CASSSWTSGKHEQYF. As DNA, the CDR3 is TGTGCCAGCAGTTCCTGGACTAGCGGGAAACACGAGCAGTACTTC.

The rearrangement links TRBV21-1 to TRBJ2-1; the table calls TRBD1, which could not be checked here. TRBV21-1 is a pseudogene segment. This CDR3 contains 15 residues. CDR3 coding DNA: TGTGCCAGCCCCCCAGGGGGGACAGGGTTAGGTGAGCAGTTCTTC. Encoded protein: CASPPGGTGLGEQFF.

The chain couples TRBV7-9 to TRBJ1-5; TRBD1 matches 7 bases. The CDR3 loop spans 17 amino acids. CDR1 is SEHNR, CDR2 FQNEAQ, per germline (reference sequence). Trimming took 1 base from V and 0 from J; bases not matched to a gene: 6. CDR3 protein: CASSLGGQLYSNQPQHF. In nucleotides, the CDR3 is TGTGCCAGCAGCTTAGGGGGACAGCTCTATAGCAATCAGCCCCAGCATTTT.

The CDR3 here is CASTLWGNTGELFF. CDR3 DNA: TGTGCCAGCACCCTATGGGGAAACACCGGGGAGCTGTTTTTT. This chain connects TRBV7-9 to TRBJ2-2; D uncertain. Germline values: CDR1 SEHNR, CDR2 FQNEAQ (reference sequence). V was cut by 7 bases and J by 2 bases, with 11 bases left in between. This CDR3 region has 14 residues.

This sequence joins TRBV6-5 and TRBJ2-1, with D perhaps TRBD2 (6 bases). The germline CDR1 and CDR2 sequences are MNHEY and SVGAGI. CDR3 length: 15 amino acids. Trimming removed 1 base at V and 4 bases at J, with 11 bases between. The CDR3 DNA follows: TGTGCCAGCAGTTACTACCCGGGACTTTACAATGAGCAGTTCTTC. This codes for CASSYYPGLYNEQFF.

This clonotype came up a few times. This chain joins TRBV28 and TRBJ2-2; 7 bases match TRBD1. The CDR3 consists of 14 residues. V shed 3 bases and J 4 bases; nucleotides not matched to a gene: 2. Germline V lookup: CDR1 MDHEN, CDR2 SYDVKM. The CDR3 spells CASSFSGGTGELFF. DNA for the CDR3: TGTGCCAGCAGTTTCTCAGGGGGCACCGGGGAGCTGTTTTTT.

The V and J genes are TRBV28 and TRBJ2-7; unclear D gene. The CDR3 loop spans 12 amino acids. V dropped 3 bases and J dropped 2 bases, with 5 bases sitting between them. The germline gives CDR1 MDHEN, CDR2 SYDVKM. The CDR3 sequence: CASSFSTYEQYF. CDR3 in DNA: TGTGCCAGCAGTTTTTCCACCTACGAGCAGTACTTC.

The chain employs TRBV5-6 and TRBJ2-3; TRBD1 might be the D (5 bases). The V end was cut by 6 bases, the J end by 7 bases, with 18 bases between. CDR1 SGHDT and CDR2 YYEEEE come from the germline V gene. CDR3 size: 14 residues. Here the CDR3 reads CASTPGGQGYTQYF. DNA of the CDR3: TGTGCCAGCACCCCCGGTGGACAAGGGTATACGCAGTATTTT.

The rearrangement links TRBV7-9 to TRBJ1-5; 7 bases agree with TRBD1. Trimming took 4 bases from V and 4 from J; bases not matched to a gene: 4. This CDR3 has 14 residues. The V gene's germline CDR1 is SEHNR and CDR2 FQNEAQ (reference sequence). The CDR3 coding sequence is TGTGCCAGCAGCTCCCCGGGACAGAATCAGCCCCAGCATTTT. Translation gives CASSSPGQNQPQHF.

J is TRBJ1-1 and V is TRBV2, with D possibly being TRBD1 (5 bases). V dropped 0 bases and J dropped 0 bases, with 20 bases sitting between them. CDR3 length equals 19 residues. Per germline, CDR1 SNHLY and CDR2 FYNNEI. CDR3 bases: TGTGCCAGCAGTGAAGCCCTGGACACTCCCGGTGGGATGAACACTGAAGCTTTCTTT. The encoded protein is CASSEALDTPGGMNTEAFF. The full variable domain, its missing parts supplied by reference TRBV2 and TRBJ1-1, is EPEVTQTPSHQVTQMGQEVILRCVPISNHLYFYWYRQILGQKVEFLVSFYNNEISEKSEIFDDQFSVERPDGSNFTLKIRSTKLEDSAMYFCASSEALDTPGGMNTEAFFGQGTRLTVV.

This sequence joins TRBV7-9 and TRBJ2-5; D call uncertain. Between the trimmed V and J ends, which lost 4 bases and 2 bases, there was a span of 14 bases. Germline V lookup: CDR1 SEHNR, CDR2 FQNEAQ (reference sequence). The CDR3 extends over 15 amino acids. The CDR3 DNA reads as TGTGCCAGCAGCTCCACACGAAGCTCTCAAGAGACCCAGTACTTC. Its translation is CASSSTRSSQETQYF.

This clonotype came up a few times. The chain has TRBV7-3 and TRBJ2-1; 16 bases line up with TRBD2. J lost 7 bases, V lost 4 bases, and 4 bases had no gene match. CDR1 is SGHTA, CDR2 FQGTGA, per germline. The CDR3 spans 16 residues. CDR3 loop: CASSSGTSGRANEQFF. CDR3 bases: TGTGCCAGCAGCTCTGGGACTAGCGGGAGGGCGAATGAGCAGTTCTTC.

The J gene is TRBJ2-7, the V gene TRBV6-6; 8 bases are a match to TRBD1. This CDR3 contains 15 residues. Germline V gene data show CDR1 as MNHNY and CDR2 as SVGAGI (reference sequence). The V segment lost 10 bases and the J segment 2 bases; nucleotides outside the gene matches: 13. As DNA, the CDR3 is TGTGCCATCAAATCAAGACAGGGGCTTCCCTACGAGCAGTACTTC. Its protein product is CAIKSRQGLPYEQYF.

The table lists this clonotype with a count of one. The chain recombines TRBV28 with TRBJ2-2; 10 nucleotides agree with TRBD1. Germline-derived CDR1 and CDR2 are MDHEN and SYDVKM. The CDR3 is 17 residues long. Losses at the gene ends were 5 bases for V and 4 bases for J; bases not matched to a gene: 10. CDR3 nucleotides: TGTGCCAGCAGTCGAGAAAGGGACAGGGGAGGCACCGGGGAGCTGTTTTTT. Its protein product is CASSRERDRGGTGELFF.

The V gene is TRBV9, the J gene TRBJ2-4, with D possibly TRBD1 on 6 matching bases. The CDR3 runs to 15 residues. Per germline, CDR1 SGDLS and CDR2 YYNGEE. The V end was cut by 4 bases, the J end by 4 bases, with 15 bases between. CDR3: CASSQGPARKNIQYF. The DNA of the CDR3 is TGTGCCAGCAGCCAGGGGCCAGCTAGGAAAAACATTCAGTACTTC. The variable domain in full, with the rest retrieved from reference TRBV9 and TRBJ2-4, is DSGVTQTPKHLITATGQRVTLRCSPRSGDLSVYWYQQSLDQGLQFLIQYYNGEERAKGNILERFSAQQFPDLHSELNLSSLELGDSALYFCASSQGPARKNIQYFGAGTRLSVL.

This CDR3 reads CASSIAGTSGRALYYNEQFF. The DNA of the CDR3 is TGTGCCAGTAGTATAGCGGGGACTAGCGGGAGAGCCCTCTACTACAATGAGCAGTTCTTC. The chain combines TRBV19 with TRBJ2-1; 14 nucleotides align to TRBD2. Germline V CDR1 and CDR2: LNHDA, SQIVND (reference sequence). Unmatched junction bases numbered 11, after V lost 1 base and J lost 3 bases. The CDR3 has 20 amino acids.

The chain carries TRBV6-1 and TRBJ1-2; D not certain. V lost 3 bases, J lost 0 bases, and 17 bases lay in between. The CDR3 has 17 residues. Germline CDR1 reads MNHNS; CDR2 reads SASEGT. The CDR3 DNA sequence: TGTGCCAGCAGTGATCAGTTGATCAGGAGAACTAACTATGGCTACACCTTC. Translating gives CASSDQLIRRTNYGYTF.

V gene TRBV11-1 combines with J gene TRBJ2-6, with TRBD2 identical over 8 bases. CDR1 and CDR2 (germline): SGHAT, FQDESV (reference sequence). Trimming removed 3 bases from V and 2 bases from J; junction bases left unmatched: 15. The CDR3 contains 20 residues. The CDR3 DNA reads TGTGCCAGCAGCTTTCTCACCGAAGCGGGAGAGCTTGCTGGGGCCAACGTCCTGACTTTC. This codes for CASSFLTEAGELAGANVLTF.

J is TRBJ2-4 and V is TRBV28; D ambiguous. This CDR3 spans 13 amino acids. Between the trimmed V and J ends, which lost 6 bases and 3 bases, there was a span of 9 bases. Germline assignment: CDR1 MDHEN and CDR2 SYDVKM. The CDR3 sequence is CASRTSHKNIQYF. The CDR3 nucleotides are TGTGCCAGCAGAACCTCTCACAAAAACATTCAGTACTTC.

The CDR3 here is CASSLRPGQDGYTF. CDR3 sequence (DNA): TGTGCCAGCAGCTTAAGGCCCGGTCAAGATGGCTACACCTTC. The chain has TRBV7-8 and TRBJ1-2; D is unclear. Germline V gene lookup returns CDR1 SGHVS and CDR2 FQNEAQ. Trimming shortened V by 2 bases and J by 6 bases, and 13 bases separated the two germline ends. CDR3 length: 14 residues.

The V gene is TRBV28, the J gene TRBJ2-3; D is ambiguous. Trimming took 3 bases from V and 0 from J, leaving 25 bases between them. CDR3 length equals 20 residues. Germline loops: CDR1 MDHEN, CDR2 SYDVKM. The CDR3 is CASSFPSSLIEESSTDTQYF. CDR3 bases: TGTGCCAGCAGTTTTCCTTCCAGCCTAATAGAGGAGTCTAGCACAGATACGCAGTATTTT.